This T cell receptor beta chain was recorded in a study of cytomegalovirus exposure and HLA in healthy donors. Findings and limits, study-wide: Cytomegalovirus status, reportedly, was diagnosed with high specificity and sensitivity by the classifier. TCR beta chains numbering 164 were designated cytomegalovirus-associated.

Sequencing used immunoSEQ multiplex PCR; TCRdb keeps in-frame clones, though not all of them. The table lists 150,000 to 200,000 clones, roughly 84% of them singletons. Turning to this clone: What it binds is not known.

The germline gives CDR1 GTSNPN, CDR2 SVGIG (reference sequence). Losses at the gene ends were 0 bases for V and 3 bases for J; bases not matched to a gene: 7. This CDR3 is 16 amino acids long. The sequenced sample consisted of PBMCs. The sequence was collected from a young man in good health and CMV-seropositive. The J gene is TRBJ2-2, the V gene TRBV30; 7 nucleotides agree with TRBD2. CDR3 loop: CAWSVWAAGDTGELFF. The CDR3 DNA reads TGTGCCTGGAGTGTATGGGCGGCGGGGGACACCGGGGAGCTGTTTTTT.